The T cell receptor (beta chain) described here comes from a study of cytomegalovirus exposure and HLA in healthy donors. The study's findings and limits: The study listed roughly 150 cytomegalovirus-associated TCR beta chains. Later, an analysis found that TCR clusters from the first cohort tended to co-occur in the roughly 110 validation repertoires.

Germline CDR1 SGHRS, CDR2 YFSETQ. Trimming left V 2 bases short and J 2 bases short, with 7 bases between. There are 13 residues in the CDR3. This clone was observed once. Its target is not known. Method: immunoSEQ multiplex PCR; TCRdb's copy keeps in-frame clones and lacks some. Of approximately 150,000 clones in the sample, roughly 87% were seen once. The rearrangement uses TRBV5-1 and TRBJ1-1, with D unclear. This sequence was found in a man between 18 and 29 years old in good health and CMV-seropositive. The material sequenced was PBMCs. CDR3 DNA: TGCGCCAGCAGCTTCGGTCCTAACACTGAAGCTTTCTTT. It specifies CASSFGPNTEAFF.